One TCR beta chain is described in this entry. This entry belongs to a study of shared clonotypes between healthy human individuals. Study details: Those who served as donors were two women and a few men between the ages of 18 and 49.

Germline V gene sequence: CDR1 SGHTA, CDR2 FQGNSA. The CDR3 loop spans 16 amino acids. V dropped 1 base and J dropped 0 bases, with 12 bases sitting between them. In the original workflow: ImmunoSEQ sequences covered only the junction and lacked quality scores; filtering therefore differed. Repertoires were generated with immunoSEQ multiplex PCR, while TCRdb's copy carries only in-frame clones and drops some. V and J calls and clone size are copied from that table; D and trimming were computed from the DNA. The sample lists approximately 2.5 million clones, approximately 93% seen once, with 0.36% in the top ten. The investigators split CD4+ cells into a CD45RA+ naive subset and a CD45RA-negative memory subset.

The chain uses TRBV7-2 and TRBJ1-1; D gene ambiguous. This clonotype was sampled from a man aged 18 to 29 in good health. Some clones in this sample may be carry-over from other donors' samples. Sequencing was performed on naive CD4+ T cells from PBMCs. Subset in this sample: CD45RA+ positively selected. The CDR3 loop reads CASSLEFGNLNTEAFF. For the CDR3, the DNA is TGTGCCAGCAGCTTAGAGTTCGGGAACTTGAACACTGAAGCTTTCTTT.